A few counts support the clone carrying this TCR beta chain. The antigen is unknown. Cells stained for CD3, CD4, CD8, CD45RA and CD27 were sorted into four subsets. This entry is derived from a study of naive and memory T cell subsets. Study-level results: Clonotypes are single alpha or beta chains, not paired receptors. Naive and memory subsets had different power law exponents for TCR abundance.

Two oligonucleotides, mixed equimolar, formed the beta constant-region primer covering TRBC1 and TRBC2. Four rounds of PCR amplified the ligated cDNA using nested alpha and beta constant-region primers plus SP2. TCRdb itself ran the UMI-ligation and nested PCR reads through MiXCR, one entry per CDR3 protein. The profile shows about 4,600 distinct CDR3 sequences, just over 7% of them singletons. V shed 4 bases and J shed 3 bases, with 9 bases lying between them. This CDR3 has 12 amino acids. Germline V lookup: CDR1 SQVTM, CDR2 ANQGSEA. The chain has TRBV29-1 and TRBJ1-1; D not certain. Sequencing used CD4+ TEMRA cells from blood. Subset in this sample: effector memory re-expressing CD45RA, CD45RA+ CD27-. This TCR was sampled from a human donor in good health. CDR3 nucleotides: TGCAGCGTTGTTCGGTGGGACACTGAAGCTTTCTTT. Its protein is CSVVRWDTEAFF.